These 18 T cell receptor beta chains came from one sample sequenced in a study of T-cell memory formation after mild COVID-19. In TCRdb, the 5' RACE reads were re-called with MiXCR into one record per CDR3 protein. The sample records 170,000 or so distinct CDR3 sequences, roughly a fifth being singletons. The sample consisted of PBMCs or a T cell subset sorted from them (not recorded which). These receptors all come from an adult woman who had mild COVID-19 (a few samples of this study predate the infection). Cell type and time point are not known.

The chain joins TRBV4-2 to TRBJ2-7; no firm D call. V lost 0 bases, J lost 3 bases, and 9 bases lay in between. Germline V gene sequence: CDR1 LGHNA, CDR2 YNFKEQ. The CDR3 totals 14 residues. This CDR3 reads CASSQERADYEQYF. The CDR3 DNA reads as TGTGCCAGCAGCCAAGAAAGGGCTGACTACGAGCAGTACTTC.

The J gene is TRBJ2-1, the V gene TRBV30, with a possible D match to TRBD2 (5 bases). Deletions cut 6 bases from V and 0 bases from J, with 9 bases between. The CDR3 covers 13 residues. Per the germline V gene, CDR1 is GTSNPN and CDR2 is SVGIG (reference sequence). As DNA, the CDR3 is TGTGCCTGTTCGGGGAGCTCCTACAATGAGCAGTTCTTC. Its protein is CACSGSSYNEQFF.

In its sample, this clonotype was seen a few times. The chain has TRBV7-6 and TRBJ2-7, with TRBD2 matching 9 bases. This CDR3 spans 16 amino acids. Germline V lookup: CDR1 SGHVS, CDR2 FNYEAQ. Trimming cost V 1 base and J 2 bases; bases outside gene matches: 6. CDR3 residues: CASSLEGGLAAYEQYF. Written as DNA, the CDR3 is TGTGCCAGCAGCTTAGAAGGGGGACTAGCTGCCTACGAGCAGTACTTC.

This chain links TRBV29-1 with TRBJ1-2; D call uncertain. Between the trimmed V and J ends, which lost 4 bases and 5 bases, there was a span of 17 bases. This CDR3 has 14 residues. CDR1 SQVTM and CDR2 ANQGSEA come from the germline V gene. The CDR3 bases are TGCAGCGTTGGAGCAGGACCGCTAAAGTATGGCTACACCTTC. Translating gives CSVGAGPLKYGYTF.

The rearrangement links TRBV5-4 to TRBJ2-7, with 12 bases identical to TRBD1. Germline assignment: CDR1 SGHNT and CDR2 YYREEE (reference sequence). After removal of 4 bases from V and 3 bases from J, the junction contained 5 bases not matched to a gene. This CDR3 is 15 amino acids long. The CDR3 sequence is CASSHGTGGSYEQYF. The CDR3 nucleotides are TGTGCCAGCAGCCACGGGACAGGGGGCAGCTACGAGCAGTACTTC.

This clonotype was counted a few times. The chain joins TRBV4-3 to TRBJ2-7; 10 bases are a match to TRBD2. V dropped 5 bases and J dropped 3; count of bases not matched to a gene: 16. The CDR3 extends over 18 amino acids. Germline V gene sequence: CDR1 LGHNA, CDR2 YSLEER. CDR3 sequence (DNA): TGCGCCAGCAGCGCGGGACTAGCGAGAGGGGGAGGCAGCTACGAGCAGTACTTC. Amino acid sequence: CASSAGLARGGGSYEQYF.

The chain combines TRBV7-9 with TRBJ2-5; D possibly matches TRBD1 or TRBD2 (5 bases each). CDR1 and CDR2 (germline): SEHNR, FQNEAQ (reference sequence). V was shortened by 5 bases and J by 3 bases, with 16 bases between the two germline ends. This CDR3 region has 15 residues. Here the CDR3 DNA reads TGTGCCAGCAGCCAGCTCCCGGGACCTGAAGAGACCCAGTACTTC. Protein: CASSQLPGPEETQYF.

The chain has TRBV20-1 and TRBJ2-1; possible D gene TRBD2, 5 bases. The V gene lost 3 bases and the J gene lost 8 bases, with 17 bases spanning the gap. Per germline, CDR1 DFQATT and CDR2 SNEGSKA (reference sequence). The CDR3 totals 14 residues. The CDR3 DNA is TGCAGTGCTAGGCCCGAGGGATTCGCCCATGAGCAGTTCTTC. It encodes CSARPEGFAHEQFF.

V usage is TRBV24-1 and J usage is TRBJ2-5, with TRBD1 matching over 7 bases. The CDR3 spans 16 residues. Germline CDR1 is KGHDR and CDR2 is SFDVKD. V was clipped by 4 bases and J by 1 base; unmatched bases: 8. For the CDR3, the DNA is TGTGCCACCAGTGACCCCTACAGGACAGGCCAAGAGACCCAGTACTTC. Translated: CATSDPYRTGQETQYF.

The chain couples TRBV9 to TRBJ2-2; D is ambiguous. V was clipped by 3 bases and J by 5 bases, with 11 bases between them. This CDR3 comprises 14 residues. Germline V gene sequence: CDR1 SGDLS, CDR2 YYNGEE. The CDR3 is CASSEIRVTGELFF. In DNA form, the CDR3 reads TGTGCCAGCAGCGAGATCCGGGTGACCGGGGAGCTGTTTTTT.

The chain combines TRBV19 with TRBJ1-2, with D possibly being TRBD1 (5 bases). The CDR3 covers 16 residues. Trimming removed 3 bases from V and 8 bases from J, with 22 bases in between. CDR1 and CDR2 from the germline V gene are LNHDA and SQIVND (reference sequence). DNA for the CDR3: TGTGCCAGTAGTATGAACAGGATTCCTGCCTTAGACGGCTACACCTTC. This gives the protein CASSMNRIPALDGYTF.

This chain links TRBV3-1 with TRBJ1-4; D gene unclear. V lost 0 bases, J lost 2 bases, and 7 bases lay in between. This CDR3 has 15 residues. The germline gives CDR1 LGHDT, CDR2 YNNKEL (reference sequence). The CDR3 spells CASSQDPGTNEKLFF. The CDR3 nucleotides read TGTGCCAGCAGCCAAGACCCTGGGACTAATGAAAAACTGTTTTTT.

The rearrangement links TRBV5-4 to TRBJ2-1; D possibly corresponds to TRBD1 (7 bases). Per the germline V gene, CDR1 is SGHNT and CDR2 is YYREEE (reference sequence). With 4 bases removed from V and 2 bases from J, the gap between germline ends came to 19 bases. The CDR3 length is 17 residues. Here the CDR3 reads CASSHRGERGPYNEQFF. The CDR3 nucleotides read TGTGCCAGCAGCCATCGCGGGGAGAGGGGGCCCTACAATGAGCAGTTCTTC.

This clonotype was seen more than once but under ten times. This chain links TRBV7-9 with TRBJ2-3; no reliable D call. Trimming pared 5 bases from V and 1 base from J, leaving 10 bases between. The V gene's germline CDR1 is SEHNR and CDR2 FQNEAQ (reference sequence). This CDR3 is 14 amino acids long. This CDR3 is CASSISRGTDTQYF. The CDR3 region has the DNA TGTGCCAGCAGCATATCAAGGGGCACAGATACGCAGTATTTT. The complete variable domain, with remaining parts taken from reference TRBV7-9 and TRBJ2-3, reads DTGVSQNPRHKITKRGQNVTFRCDPISEHNRLYWYRQTLGQGPEFLTYFQNEAQLEKSRLLSDRFSAERPKGSFSTLEIQRTEQGDSAMYLCASSISRGTDTQYFGPGTRLTVL.

This clonotype was counted only a few times. This rearrangement joins TRBV3-1 to TRBJ2-7; maybe TRBD2 (5 bases). Germline V gene lookup returns CDR1 LGHDT and CDR2 YNNKEL (reference sequence). The CDR3 runs 13 residues. Trimming left V 2 bases short and J 2 bases short, with 7 bases between. The CDR3 loop is CASSQPGTYEQYF. As DNA, the CDR3 is TGTGCCAGCAGCCAACCCGGGACCTACGAGCAGTACTTC.

At least ten counts were recorded for this clonotype. The chain combines TRBV12-3 or TRBV12-4 with TRBJ2-7, with D maybe TRBD2 (6 bases). CDR3 length equals 13 residues. Trimming left V 4 bases short and J 2 bases short, with 9 bases between. Written as DNA, the CDR3 is TGTGCCAGCAGTTCGGGGGAGGCCTACGAGCAGTACTTC. Its translation is CASSSGEAYEQYF.

The chain is built from TRBV9 and TRBJ1-5, with a weak D call TRBD1 (5 bases). The CDR3 is 19 residues long. Between the trimmed V and J ends, which lost 0 bases and 2 bases, there was a span of 21 bases. Germline assignment: CDR1 SGDLS and CDR2 YYNGEE. CDR3 sequence reads: CASSVAPGDPGGGNQPQHF. In DNA form, the CDR3 reads TGTGCCAGCAGCGTAGCCCCCGGGGACCCAGGCGGGGGCAATCAGCCCCAGCATTTT.

This chain connects TRBV16 to TRBJ2-1; D remains ambiguous. V lost 4 bases and J 4 bases, leaving 14 bases between the germline ends. CDR1 is KGHSY and CDR2 is FQNENV in the germline V gene. This CDR3 has 15 residues. The CDR3 DNA sequence: TGTGCCAGCAGCCTTGAAAGGCCCGCTTACAATGAGCAGTTCTTC. It codes for CASSLERPAYNEQFF.